The 7 T cell receptor beta chains in this list originate from one sample, sequenced in a study of tumor-infiltrating lymphocytes in primary liver carcinoma. Reverse transcription of 450 to 500 ng total RNA with a constant-region primer produced TCR beta cDNA. Nested multiplex PCR, run for three rounds with slightly modified ARM-PCR, yielded TCR beta libraries. Amplification in the first two PCR rounds was performed using TRBV1-TRBV30 forward primers and a C-beta reverse primer for roughly 10 cycles each. Using its own MiXCR run on the multiplex PCR reads, TCRdb lists one record per CDR3 protein. Of approximately 60,000 distinct CDR3 sequences listed, roughly 70% are singletons. Total RNA and DNA came together from approximately 20-30 mg of bulk tissue without cell sorting. The sequencing sample was made of liver tumor tissue from sampling region 2. Subset: tumor region T2, inferior pole. All receptors come from a man aged 40-49 years with primary liver carcinoma and hepatitis B virus infection.

In the case of this clonotype: Because the CDR3's place on the DNA is in doubt, the DNA is left out and the CDR3 is given as listed by TCRdb. The V call is TRBV6-1, the J call TRBJ1-1; TRBD1, the D gene given by the table, was not confirmed from the DNA. The germline V gene encodes CDR1 MNHNS and CDR2 SASEGT. The CDR3 extends over 14 residues, inclusive of both ends. This chain's CDR3 is CASRRQGAVAEGSF.

In the case of this clonotype: This could be a read error, since a much larger clone is one nucleotide away. The chain employs TRBV7-8 and TRBJ1-2; possible D gene TRBD1, 5 bases. Germline V CDR1 and CDR2: SGHVS, FQNEAQ. This CDR3 is built from 15 residues. V shed 9 bases and J shed 5 bases, with 22 bases lying between them. The CDR3 DNA reads as TGTGCCAGGAGCCCAAACGTTGACAGCTATTATGGCTACACCTTC. Protein product: CARSPNVDSYYGYTF.

This clonotype was observed a handful of times. A much larger clone lies a single base off, so this may be a read error. This chain connects TRBV5-4 to TRBJ2-5, with D uncertain. Between the trimmed V and J ends, which lost 3 bases and 7 bases, there was a span of 10 bases. CDR1 is SGHNT, CDR2 YYREEE, per germline (reference sequence). The CDR3 length is 12 residues. CDR3 coding DNA: TGTGCCAGCAGCTCCGCTATGGGGACCCAGTACTTC. It codes for CASSSAMGTQYF.

This clonotype was found once. A much larger clone lies one base from this, so it may be a read error. V gene TRBV7-9 combines with J gene TRBJ2-6, with a weak D call TRBD1 (5 bases). The CDR3 length is 15 residues. Germline CDR1 reads SEHNR; CDR2 reads FQNEAQ (reference sequence). CDR3 sequence: CVSSSQGSGANVLTF. The CDR3 DNA follows: TGTGTCAGCAGCTCCCAGGGTTCTGGGGCCAACGTCCTGACTTTC.

Of note for this clonotype: This CDR3 fails to terminate in the conserved phenylalanine or tryptophan, so it likely reflects a read error. J is TRBJ2-1 and V is TRBV11-3, with TRBD2 matching 11 bases. Germline V gene data show CDR1 as SGHNT and CDR2 as YENEEA. The CDR3 totals 13 residues. V trimming: 5 bases; J trimming: 13 bases; junction bases outside the gene matches: 7. The CDR3 loop reads CASSVLAGAGQFL. As DNA, the CDR3 is TGTGCCAGCAGCGTACTAGCGGGAGCCGGACAGTTCTTG.

With regard to this clonotype: Given a much more abundant clone one base away, this may be a read error. The chain recombines TRBV13 with TRBJ1-2; the D gene is possibly TRBD1 (5 bases). This CDR3 comprises 14 residues. V was clipped by 4 bases and J by 3 bases, with 12 bases between them. Germline V gene lookup returns CDR1 PRHDT and CDR2 FYEKMQ (reference sequence). This CDR3 is CASSSQVAYYGYTF. The CDR3 DNA sequence: TGTGCCAGCAGCTCACAGGTGGCCTACTATGGCTACACCTTC.

A note on this clonotype: At one end, the junction sequence differs from germline, possibly due to a read error. The V gene is TRBV11-2, the J gene TRBJ2-7; perhaps TRBD1 as D (5 bases). Germline CDR1 is SGHAT and CDR2 is FQNNGV. There are 14 residues in the CDR3. The CDR3 DNA reads TGTGCCAGCAGCTCTAACAGGAACTCCTATGAGCACTACTTC. Translating gives CASSSNRNSYEHYF.